This TCR beta chain was captured by sequencing in a study of blood T cell repertoires in COVID-19. As for the study in general: PBMCs, B-cell-depleted T cells, or T cells were the source of the cDNA or gDNA that made up the material.

Trimming stripped 2 bases from V and 1 base from J, with 8 bases between. The CDR3 has 14 residues. Germline loops: CDR1 MGHRA, CDR2 YSYEKL. Cohorts were determined from participant-reported clinical history. As originally analysed: Amplification from reference gene primers served as the basis for estimated nucleated cell counts. Produced via immunoSEQ multiplex PCR; TCRdb's table is partial and in-frame only. V and J calls and clone size come straight from that table; D and trimming were deduced from the DNA. In the table there are 150,000 to 250,000 clones, 75% to 85% of which are singletons. Sequencing input: PBMCs or T cells enriched from blood (not recorded which). V usage is TRBV4-1 and J usage is TRBJ1-1; D is unresolved. This receptor was identified in a middle-aged man who had recovered from COVID-19. The CDR3 loop reads CASSQFLGNTEAFF. The CDR3, as DNA: TGCGCCAGCAGCCAATTTCTAGGGAACACTGAAGCTTTCTTT.